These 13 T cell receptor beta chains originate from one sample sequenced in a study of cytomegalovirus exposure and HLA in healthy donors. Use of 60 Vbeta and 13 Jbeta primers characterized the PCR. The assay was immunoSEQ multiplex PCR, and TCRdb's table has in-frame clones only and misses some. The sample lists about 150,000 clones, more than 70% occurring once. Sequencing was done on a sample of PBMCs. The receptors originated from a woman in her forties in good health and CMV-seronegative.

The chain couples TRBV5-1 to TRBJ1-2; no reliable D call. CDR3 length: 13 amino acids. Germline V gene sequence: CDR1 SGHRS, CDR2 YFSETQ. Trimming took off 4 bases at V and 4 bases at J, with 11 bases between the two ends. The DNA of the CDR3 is TGCGCCAGCAGCCTCGGACGGGGCTATGGCTACACCTTC. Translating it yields CASSLGRGYGYTF.

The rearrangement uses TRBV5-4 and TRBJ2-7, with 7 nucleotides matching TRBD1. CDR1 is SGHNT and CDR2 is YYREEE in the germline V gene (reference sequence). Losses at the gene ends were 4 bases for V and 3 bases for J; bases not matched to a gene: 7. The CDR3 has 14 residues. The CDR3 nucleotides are TGTGCCAGCAGCCGAGGACAGGAACTCTACGAGCAGTACTTC. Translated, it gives CASSRGQELYEQYF.

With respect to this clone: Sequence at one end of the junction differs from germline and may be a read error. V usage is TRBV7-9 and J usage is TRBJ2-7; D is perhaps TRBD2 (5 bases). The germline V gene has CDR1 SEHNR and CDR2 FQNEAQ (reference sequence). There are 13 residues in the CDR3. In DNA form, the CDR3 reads TGTTCCAGCAGCTTTCCGGGGACCTACGAGCAGTACTTC. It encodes CSSSFPGTYEQYF.

The CDR3 spells CATSRDQRGLGETQYF. Written as DNA, the CDR3 is TGTGCCACCAGCAGAGATCAGCGGGGCTTAGGGGAGACCCAGTACTTC. The V and J genes are TRBV15 and TRBJ2-5; TRBD2 agrees at 7 bases. J gave up 5 bases and V 0 bases, and 9 bases lay outside the gene matches. Per the germline V gene, CDR1 is LNHNV and CDR2 is YYDKDF (reference sequence). The CDR3 runs to 16 residues.

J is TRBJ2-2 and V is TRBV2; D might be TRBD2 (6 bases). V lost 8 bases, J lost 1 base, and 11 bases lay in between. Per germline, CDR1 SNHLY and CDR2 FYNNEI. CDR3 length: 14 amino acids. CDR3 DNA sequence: TGTGCCAGCCGGGAGCATGGGAACACCGGGGAGCTGTTTTTT. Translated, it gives CASREHGNTGELFF.

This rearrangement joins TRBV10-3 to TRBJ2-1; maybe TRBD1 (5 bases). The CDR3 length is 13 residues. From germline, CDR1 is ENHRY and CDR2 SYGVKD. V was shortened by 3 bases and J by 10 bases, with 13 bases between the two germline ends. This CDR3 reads CAISDSGHAEQFF. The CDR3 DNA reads TGTGCCATCAGTGACTCAGGGCACGCGGAGCAGTTCTTC.

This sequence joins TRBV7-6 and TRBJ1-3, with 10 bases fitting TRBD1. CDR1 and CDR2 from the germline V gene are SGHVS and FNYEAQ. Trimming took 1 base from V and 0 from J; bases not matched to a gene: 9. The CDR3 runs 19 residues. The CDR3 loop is CASSLVQTGGLSSGNTIYF. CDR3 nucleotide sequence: TGTGCCAGCAGCTTAGTTCAGACAGGGGGCTTGAGCTCTGGAAACACCATATATTTT.

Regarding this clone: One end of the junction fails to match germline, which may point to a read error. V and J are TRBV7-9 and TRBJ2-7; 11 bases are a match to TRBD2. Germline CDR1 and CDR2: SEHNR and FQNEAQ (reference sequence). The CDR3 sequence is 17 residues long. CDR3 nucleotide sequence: TGTTCCAGCAGCTTAGCGAGACTAGCGGGACTATCCTACGAGCAGTACTTC. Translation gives CSSSLARLAGLSYEQYF.

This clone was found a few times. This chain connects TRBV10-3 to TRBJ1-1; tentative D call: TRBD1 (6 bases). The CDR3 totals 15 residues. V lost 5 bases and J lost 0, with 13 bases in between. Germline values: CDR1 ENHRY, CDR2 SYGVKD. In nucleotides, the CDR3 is TGTGCCATCAGTAGGGCACAGGGACTGAACACTGAAGCTTTCTTT. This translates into CAISRAQGLNTEAFF.

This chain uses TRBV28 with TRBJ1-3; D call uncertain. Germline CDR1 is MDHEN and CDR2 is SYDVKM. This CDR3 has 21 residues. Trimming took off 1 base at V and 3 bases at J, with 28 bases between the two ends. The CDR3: CASSLLGRERKKISLGNTIYF. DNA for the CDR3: TGTGCCAGCAGTTTATTAGGCAGAGAGCGGAAAAAAATTTCGCTTGGAAACACCATATATTTT. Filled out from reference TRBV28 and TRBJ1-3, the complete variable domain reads DVKVTQSSRYLVKRTGEKVFLECVQDMDHENMFWYRQDPGLGLRLIYFSYDVKMKEKGDIPEGYSVSREKKERFSLILESASTNQTSMYLCASSLLGRERKKISLGNTIYFGEGSWLTVV.

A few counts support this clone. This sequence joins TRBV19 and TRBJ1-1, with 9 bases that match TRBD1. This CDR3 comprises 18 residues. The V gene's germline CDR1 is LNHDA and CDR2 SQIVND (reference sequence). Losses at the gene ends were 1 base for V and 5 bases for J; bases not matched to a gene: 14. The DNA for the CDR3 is TGTGCCAGTAGTATAGGCCCCTACAGGGGGCACAGACGTACTGAAGCTTTCTTT. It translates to CASSIGPYRGHRRTEAFF.

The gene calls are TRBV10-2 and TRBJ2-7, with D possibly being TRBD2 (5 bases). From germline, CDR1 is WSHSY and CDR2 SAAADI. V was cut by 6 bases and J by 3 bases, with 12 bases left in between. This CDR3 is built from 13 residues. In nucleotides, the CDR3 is TGCGCCAGCAGAACCGGGATTAACTACGAGCAGTACTTC. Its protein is CASRTGINYEQYF.

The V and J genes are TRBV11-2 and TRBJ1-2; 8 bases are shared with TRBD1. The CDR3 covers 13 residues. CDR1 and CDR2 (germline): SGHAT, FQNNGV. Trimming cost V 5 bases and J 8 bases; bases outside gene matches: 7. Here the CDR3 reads CASSPRTGSGYTF. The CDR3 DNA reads TGTGCCAGCAGCCCCAGGACAGGGAGCGGCTACACCTTC. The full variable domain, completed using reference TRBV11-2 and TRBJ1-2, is EAGVAQSPRYKIIEKRQSVAFWCNPISGHATLYWYQQILGQGPKLLIQFQNNGVVDDSQLPKDRFSAERLKGVDSTLKIQPAKLEDSAVYLCASSPRTGSGYTFGSGTRLTVV.